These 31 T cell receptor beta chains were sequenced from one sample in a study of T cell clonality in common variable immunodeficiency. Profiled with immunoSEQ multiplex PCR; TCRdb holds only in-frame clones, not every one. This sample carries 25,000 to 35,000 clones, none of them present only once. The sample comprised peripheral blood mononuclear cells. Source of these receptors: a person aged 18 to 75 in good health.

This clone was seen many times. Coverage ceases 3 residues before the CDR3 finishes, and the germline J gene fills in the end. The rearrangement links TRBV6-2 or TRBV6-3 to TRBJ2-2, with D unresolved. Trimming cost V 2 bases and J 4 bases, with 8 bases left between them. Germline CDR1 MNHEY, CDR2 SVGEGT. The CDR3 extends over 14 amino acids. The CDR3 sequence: CASSYPPITGELFF. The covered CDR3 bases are TGTGCCAGCAGTTACCCGCCTATCACCGGGGAG.

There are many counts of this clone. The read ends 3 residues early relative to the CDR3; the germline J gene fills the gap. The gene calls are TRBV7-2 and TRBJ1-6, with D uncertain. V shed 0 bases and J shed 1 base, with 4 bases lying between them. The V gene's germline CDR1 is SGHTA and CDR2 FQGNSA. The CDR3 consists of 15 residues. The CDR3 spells CASSLARSYNSPLHF. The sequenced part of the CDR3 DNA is TGTGCCAGCAGCTTAGCGCGATCCTATAATTCACCC. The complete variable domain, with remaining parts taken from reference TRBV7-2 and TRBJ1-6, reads GAGVSQSPSNKVTEKGKDVELRCDPISGHTALYWYRQSLGQGLEFLIYFQGNSAPDKSGLPSDRFSAERTGGSVSTLTIQRTQQEDSAVYLCASSLARSYNSPLHFGNGTRLTVT.

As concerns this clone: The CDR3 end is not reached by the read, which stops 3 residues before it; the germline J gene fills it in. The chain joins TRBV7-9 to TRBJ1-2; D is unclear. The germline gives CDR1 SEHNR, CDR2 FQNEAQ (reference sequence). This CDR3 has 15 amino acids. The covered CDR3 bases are TGTGCCAGCAGCTTTTCCGCGGCTACCACCTACGAC. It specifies CASSFSAATTYD. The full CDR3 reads CASSFSAATTYDYTF.

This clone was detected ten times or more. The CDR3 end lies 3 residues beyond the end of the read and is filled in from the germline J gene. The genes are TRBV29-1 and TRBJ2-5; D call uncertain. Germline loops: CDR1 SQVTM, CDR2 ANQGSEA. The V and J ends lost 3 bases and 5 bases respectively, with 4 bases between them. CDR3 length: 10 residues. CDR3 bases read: TGCAGCGTTGAGCGGGAGACC. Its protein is CSVERET. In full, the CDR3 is CSVERETQYF. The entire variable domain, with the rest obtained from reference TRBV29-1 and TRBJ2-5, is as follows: SAVISQKPSRDICQRGTSLTIQCQVDSQVTMMFWYRQQPGQSLTLIATANQGSEATYESGFVIDKFPISRPNLTFSTLTVSNMSPEDSSIYLCSVERETQYFGPGTRLLVL.

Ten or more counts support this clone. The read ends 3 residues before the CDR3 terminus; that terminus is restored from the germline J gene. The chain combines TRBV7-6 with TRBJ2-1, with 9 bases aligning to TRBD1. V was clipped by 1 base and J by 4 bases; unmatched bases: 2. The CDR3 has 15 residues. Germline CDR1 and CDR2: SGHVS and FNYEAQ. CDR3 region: CASSLDRGLYNEQFF. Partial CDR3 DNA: TGTGCCAGCAGCTTAGACAGGGGGCTTTACAATGAG.

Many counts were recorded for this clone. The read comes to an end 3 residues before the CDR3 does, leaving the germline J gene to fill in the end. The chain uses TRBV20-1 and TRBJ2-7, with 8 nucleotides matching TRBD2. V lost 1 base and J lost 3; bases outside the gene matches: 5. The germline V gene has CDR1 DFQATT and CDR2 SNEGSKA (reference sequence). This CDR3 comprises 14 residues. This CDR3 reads CSARAPAGVYEQYF. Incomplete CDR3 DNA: TGCAGTGCTAGAGCCCCAGCGGGGGTCTACGAG.

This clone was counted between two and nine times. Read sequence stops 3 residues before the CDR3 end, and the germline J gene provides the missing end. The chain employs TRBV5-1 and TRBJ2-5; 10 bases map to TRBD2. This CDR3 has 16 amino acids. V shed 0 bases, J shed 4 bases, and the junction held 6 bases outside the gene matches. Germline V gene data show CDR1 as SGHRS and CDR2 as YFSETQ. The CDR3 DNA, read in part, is TGCGCCAGCAGCTTGGCTGTAGCGGGGGGCGGAGAGACC. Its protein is CASSLAVAGGGET. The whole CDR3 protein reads CASSLAVAGGGETQYF.

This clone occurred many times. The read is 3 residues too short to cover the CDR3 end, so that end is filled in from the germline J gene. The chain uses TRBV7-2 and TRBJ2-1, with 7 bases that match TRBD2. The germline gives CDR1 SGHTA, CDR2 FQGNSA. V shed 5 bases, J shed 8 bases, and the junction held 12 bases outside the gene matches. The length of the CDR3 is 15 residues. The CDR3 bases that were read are TGTGCCAGCAGCAATCGGGGGGTCGGGCGGGATGAG. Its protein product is CASSNRGVGRDE. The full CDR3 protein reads CASSNRGVGRDEQFF.

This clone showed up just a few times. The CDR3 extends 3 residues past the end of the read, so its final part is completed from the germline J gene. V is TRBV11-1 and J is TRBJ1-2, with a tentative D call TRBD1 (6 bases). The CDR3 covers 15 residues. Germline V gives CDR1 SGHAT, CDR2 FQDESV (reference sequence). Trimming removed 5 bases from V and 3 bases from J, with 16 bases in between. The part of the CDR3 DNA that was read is TGTGCCAGCAGCCCTTACAGGGATGGGGACTATGGC. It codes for CASSPYRDGDYG. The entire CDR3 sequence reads CASSPYRDGDYGYTF.

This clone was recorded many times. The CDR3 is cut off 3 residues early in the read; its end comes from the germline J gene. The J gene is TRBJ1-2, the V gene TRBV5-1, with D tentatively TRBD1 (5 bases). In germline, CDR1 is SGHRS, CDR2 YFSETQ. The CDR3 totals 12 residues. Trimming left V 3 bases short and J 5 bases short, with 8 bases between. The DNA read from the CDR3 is TGCGCCAGCAGCTCACAGGAGTATGGC. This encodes CASSSQEYG. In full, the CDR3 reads CASSSQEYGYTF.

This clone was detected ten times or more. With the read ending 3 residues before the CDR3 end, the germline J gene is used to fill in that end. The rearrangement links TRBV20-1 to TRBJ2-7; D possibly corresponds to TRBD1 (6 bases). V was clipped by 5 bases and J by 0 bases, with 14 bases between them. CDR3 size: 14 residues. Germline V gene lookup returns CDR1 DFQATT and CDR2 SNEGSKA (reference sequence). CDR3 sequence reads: CSASGTLDSYEQYF. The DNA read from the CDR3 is TGCAGTGCTTCCGGGACATTGGACTCCTACGAG.

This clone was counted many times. Partial CDR3 DNA: TGTGCCAGCACCAATAGCAGGGGTTCCTATGGC. It translates to CASTNSRGSYG. The entire CDR3 protein reads CASTNSRGSYGYTF. This chain joins TRBV28 and TRBJ1-2; tentatively, D is TRBD1 (6 bases). The CDR3 is cut off 3 residues early in the read; its end comes from the germline J gene. The length of the CDR3 is 14 residues. Germline V gene sequence: CDR1 MDHEN, CDR2 SYDVKM. Trimming pared 7 bases from V and 4 bases from J, leaving 16 bases between.

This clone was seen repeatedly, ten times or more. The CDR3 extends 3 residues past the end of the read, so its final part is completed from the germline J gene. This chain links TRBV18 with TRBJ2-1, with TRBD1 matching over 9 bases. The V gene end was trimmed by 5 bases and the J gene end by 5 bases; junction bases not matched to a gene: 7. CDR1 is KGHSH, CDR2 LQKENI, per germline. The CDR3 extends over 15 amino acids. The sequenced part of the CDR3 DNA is TGTGCCAGCTCAGCCCAGACAGGGGGGGACAATGAG. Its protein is CASSAQTGGDNE. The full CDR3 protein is CASSAQTGGDNEQFF.

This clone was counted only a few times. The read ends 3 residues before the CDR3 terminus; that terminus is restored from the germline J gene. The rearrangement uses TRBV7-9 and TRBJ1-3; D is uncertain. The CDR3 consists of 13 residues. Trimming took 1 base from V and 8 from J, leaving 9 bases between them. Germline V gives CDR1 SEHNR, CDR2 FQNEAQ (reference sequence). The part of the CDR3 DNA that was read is TGTGCCAGCAGCTTAGGCCCTCCGGACACC. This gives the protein CASSLGPPDT. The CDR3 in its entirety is CASSLGPPDTIYF.

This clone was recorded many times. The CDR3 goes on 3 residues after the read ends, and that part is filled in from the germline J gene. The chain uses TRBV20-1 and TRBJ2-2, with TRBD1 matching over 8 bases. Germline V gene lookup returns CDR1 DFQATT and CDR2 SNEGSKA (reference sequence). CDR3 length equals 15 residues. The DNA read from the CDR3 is TGCAGTGCTAGACCTCCGACAGGGGCTAATTCACCG. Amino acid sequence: CSARPPTGANSP. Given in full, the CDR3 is CSARPPTGANSPLFF.

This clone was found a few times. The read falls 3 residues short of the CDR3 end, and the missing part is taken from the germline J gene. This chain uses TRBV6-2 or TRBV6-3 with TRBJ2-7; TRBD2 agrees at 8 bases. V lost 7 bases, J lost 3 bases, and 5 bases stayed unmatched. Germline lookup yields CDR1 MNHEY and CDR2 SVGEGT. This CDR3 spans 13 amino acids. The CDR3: CASTVAGIYEQYF. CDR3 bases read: TGTGCCAGCACCGTAGCGGGGATCTACGAG.

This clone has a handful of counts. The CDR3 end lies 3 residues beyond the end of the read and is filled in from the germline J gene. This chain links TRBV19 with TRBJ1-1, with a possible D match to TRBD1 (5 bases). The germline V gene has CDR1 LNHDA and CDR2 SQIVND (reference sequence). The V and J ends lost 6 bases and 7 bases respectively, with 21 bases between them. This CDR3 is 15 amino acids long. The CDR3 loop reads CASSPRGTAPNEAFF. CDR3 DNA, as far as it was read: TGTGCCAGTAGCCCTCGGGGGACCGCTCCGAATGAA.

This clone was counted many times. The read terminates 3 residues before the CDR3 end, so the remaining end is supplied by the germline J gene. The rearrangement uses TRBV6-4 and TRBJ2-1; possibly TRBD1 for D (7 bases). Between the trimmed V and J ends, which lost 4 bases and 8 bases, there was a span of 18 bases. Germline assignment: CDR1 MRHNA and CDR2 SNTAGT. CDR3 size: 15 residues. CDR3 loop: CASSGGQGGIDEQFF. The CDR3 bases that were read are TGTGCCAGCAGTGGTGGGCAGGGGGGCATTGATGAG.

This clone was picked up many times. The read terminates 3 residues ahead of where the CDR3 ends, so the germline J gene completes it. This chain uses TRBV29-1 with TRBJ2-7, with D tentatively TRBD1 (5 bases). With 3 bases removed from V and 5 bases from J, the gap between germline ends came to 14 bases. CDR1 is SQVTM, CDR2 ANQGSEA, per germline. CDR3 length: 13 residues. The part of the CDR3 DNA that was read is TGCAGCGTTGATCAGGGAAGAATTAACGAG. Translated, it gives CSVDQGRINE. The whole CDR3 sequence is CSVDQGRINEQYF.

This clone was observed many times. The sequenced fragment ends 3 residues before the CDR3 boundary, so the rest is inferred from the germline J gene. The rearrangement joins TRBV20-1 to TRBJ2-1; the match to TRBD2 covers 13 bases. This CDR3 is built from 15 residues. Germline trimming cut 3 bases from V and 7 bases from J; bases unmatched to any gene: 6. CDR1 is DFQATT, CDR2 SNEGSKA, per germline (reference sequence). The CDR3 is CSASPGLAGMNEQFF. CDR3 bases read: TGCAGTGCTAGTCCGGGACTAGCGGGGATGAATGAG.

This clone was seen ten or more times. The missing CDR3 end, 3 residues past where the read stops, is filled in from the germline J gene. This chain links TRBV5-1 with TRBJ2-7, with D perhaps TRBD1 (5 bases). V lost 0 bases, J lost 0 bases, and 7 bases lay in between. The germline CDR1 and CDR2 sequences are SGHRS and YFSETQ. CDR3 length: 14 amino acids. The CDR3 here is CASSLGQGSYEQYF. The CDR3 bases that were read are TGCGCCAGCAGCTTGGGGCAGGGCTCCTACGAG. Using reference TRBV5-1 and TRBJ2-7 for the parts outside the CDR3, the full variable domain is KAGVTQTPRYLIKTRGQQVTLSCSPISGHRSVSWYQQTPGQGLQFLFEYFSETQRNKGNFPGRFSGRQFSNSRSEMNVSTLELGDSALYLCASSLGQGSYEQYFGPGTRLTVT.

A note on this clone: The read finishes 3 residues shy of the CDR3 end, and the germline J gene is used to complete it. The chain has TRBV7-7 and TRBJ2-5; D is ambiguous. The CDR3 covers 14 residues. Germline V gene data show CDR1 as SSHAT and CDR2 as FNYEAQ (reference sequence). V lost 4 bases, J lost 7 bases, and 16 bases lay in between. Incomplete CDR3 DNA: TGTGCCAGCAGCTCTACGCGCTCCTCGGGGACC. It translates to CASSSTRSSGT. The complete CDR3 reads CASSSTRSSGTQYF. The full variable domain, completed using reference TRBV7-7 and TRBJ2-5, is GAGVSQSPRYKVTKRGQDVTLRCDPISSHATLYWYQQALGQGPEFLTYFNYEAQPDKSGLPSDRFSAERPEGSISTLTIQRTEQRDSAMYRCASSSTRSSGTQYFGPGTRLLVL.

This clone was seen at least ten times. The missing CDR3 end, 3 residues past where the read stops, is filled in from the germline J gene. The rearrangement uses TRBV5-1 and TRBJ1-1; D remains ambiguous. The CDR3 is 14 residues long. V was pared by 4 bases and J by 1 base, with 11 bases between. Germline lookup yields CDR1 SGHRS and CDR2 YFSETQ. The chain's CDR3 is CASSAGPGNTEAFF. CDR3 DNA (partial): TGCGCCAGCAGCGCAGGCCCAGGGAACACTGAA.

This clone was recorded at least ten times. The sequenced part of the CDR3 DNA is TGTGCCAGCAGTGAAGGCGGGAGCAATCAGCCC. Its translation is CASSEGGSNQP. The full CDR3 sequence reads CASSEGGSNQPQHF. The chain carries TRBV6-1 and TRBJ1-5; D uncertain. The read stops 3 residues short of the end of the CDR3; the missing end is completed from the germline J gene. Between the trimmed V and J ends, which lost 1 base and 1 base, there was a span of 5 bases. There are 14 residues in the CDR3. Germline V lookup: CDR1 MNHNS, CDR2 SASEGT.

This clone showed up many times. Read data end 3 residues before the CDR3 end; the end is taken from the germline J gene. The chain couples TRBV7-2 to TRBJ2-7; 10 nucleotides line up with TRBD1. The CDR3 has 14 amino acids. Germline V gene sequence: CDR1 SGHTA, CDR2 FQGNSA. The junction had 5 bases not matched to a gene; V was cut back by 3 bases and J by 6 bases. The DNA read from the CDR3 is TGTGCCAGCAGCTTTCCGGGACAGGGGTCCGAG. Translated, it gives CASSFPGQGSE. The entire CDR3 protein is CASSFPGQGSEQYF.

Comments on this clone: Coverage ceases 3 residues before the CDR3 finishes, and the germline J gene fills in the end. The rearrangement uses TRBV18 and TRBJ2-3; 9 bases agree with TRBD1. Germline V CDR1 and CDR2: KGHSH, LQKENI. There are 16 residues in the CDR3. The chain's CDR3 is CASSPGEGTGNQPQYF. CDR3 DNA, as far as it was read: TGTGCCAGCTCACCAGGGGAGGGGACAGGGAATCAGCCG. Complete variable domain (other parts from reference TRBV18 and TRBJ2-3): NAGVMQNPRHLVRRRGQEARLRCSPMKGHSHVYWYRQLPEEGLKFMVYLQKENIIDESGMPKERFSAEFPKEGPSILRIQQVVRGDSAAYFCASSPGEGTGNQPQYFGPGTRLTVL.

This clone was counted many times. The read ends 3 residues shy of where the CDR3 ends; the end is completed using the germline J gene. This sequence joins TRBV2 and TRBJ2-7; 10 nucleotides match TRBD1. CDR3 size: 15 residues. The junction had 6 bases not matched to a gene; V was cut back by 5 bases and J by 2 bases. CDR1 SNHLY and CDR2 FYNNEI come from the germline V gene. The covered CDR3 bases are TGTGCCAGCAGTTTGGACAGGGGGATTCCCTACGAG. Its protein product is CASSLDRGIPYE. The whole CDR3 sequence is CASSLDRGIPYEQYF. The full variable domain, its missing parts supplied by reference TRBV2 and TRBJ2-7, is EPEVTQTPSHQVTQMGQEVILRCVPISNHLYFYWYRQILGQKVEFLVSFYNNEISEKSEIFDDQFSVERPDGSNFTLKIRSTKLEDSAMYFCASSLDRGIPYEQYFGPGTRLTVT.

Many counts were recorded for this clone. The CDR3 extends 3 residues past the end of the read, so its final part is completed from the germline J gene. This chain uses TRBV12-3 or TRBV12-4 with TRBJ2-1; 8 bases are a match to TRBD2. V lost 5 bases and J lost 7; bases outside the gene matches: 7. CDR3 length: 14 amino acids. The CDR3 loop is CASSHPGGWNEQFF. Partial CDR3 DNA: TGTGCCAGCAGTCACCCGGGGGGGTGGAATGAG.

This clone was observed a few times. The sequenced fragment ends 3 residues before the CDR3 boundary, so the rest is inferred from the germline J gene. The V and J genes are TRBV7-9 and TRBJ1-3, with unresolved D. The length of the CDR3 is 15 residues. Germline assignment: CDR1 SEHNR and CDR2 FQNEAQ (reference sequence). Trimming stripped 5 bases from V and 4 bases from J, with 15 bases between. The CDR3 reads CASSPLEARGNTIYF. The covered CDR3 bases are TGTGCCAGCAGCCCCCTCGAGGCTCGCGGAAACACC.

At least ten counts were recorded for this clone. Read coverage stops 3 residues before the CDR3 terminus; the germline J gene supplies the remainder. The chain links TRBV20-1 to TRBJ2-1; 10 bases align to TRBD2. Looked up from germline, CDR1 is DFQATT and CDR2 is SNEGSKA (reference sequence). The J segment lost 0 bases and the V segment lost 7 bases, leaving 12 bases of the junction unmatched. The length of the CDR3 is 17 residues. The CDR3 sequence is CSVGSGGGPPSYNEQFF. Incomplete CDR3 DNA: TGCAGTGTGGGGAGCGGGGGGGGCCCCCCCTCCTACAATGAG.

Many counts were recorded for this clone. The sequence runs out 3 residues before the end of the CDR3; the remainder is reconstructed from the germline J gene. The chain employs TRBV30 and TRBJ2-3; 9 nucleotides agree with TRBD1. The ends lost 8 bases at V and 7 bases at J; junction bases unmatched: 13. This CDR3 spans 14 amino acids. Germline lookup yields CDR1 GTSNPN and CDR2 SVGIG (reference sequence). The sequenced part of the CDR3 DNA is TGTGCCGTCCTCGGACAGGGGATTAGAAATACG. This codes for CAVLGQGIRNT. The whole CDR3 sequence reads CAVLGQGIRNTQYF.